The 26 T cell receptor beta chains given below trace back to one sample, sequenced in a study of graft-versus-host responses after intestinal transplantation. Using immunoSEQ multiplex PCR, the repertoire was profiled, and TCRdb retains in-frame clones only, with some absent. The profile shows 95,000 to 150,000 clones, approximately 95% of them singletons. Antigens for these TCRs are unknown. This specimen was unstimulated CD8+ T cells sorted from spleen or lymph node cells, taken before intestinal transplant. The source is a human donor who received an intestinal transplant.

The chain joins TRBV7-6 to TRBJ2-7, with no clear D. The germline gives CDR1 SGHVS, CDR2 FNYEAQ. CDR3 length equals 13 residues. The V gene lost 1 base and the J gene lost 2 bases, with 6 bases spanning the gap. The CDR3 DNA reads as TGTGCCAGCAGCTTAGAAGGAGCCTACGAGCAGTACTTC. This sequence encodes CASSLEGAYEQYF.

The CDR3 sequence: CASSASDTQYF. DNA of the CDR3: TGTGCCAGCAGCGCGAGTGATACGCAGTATTTT. This chain joins TRBV9 and TRBJ2-3, with D uncertain. The CDR3 covers 11 residues. Deletions cut 3 bases from V and 6 bases from J, with 5 bases between. Germline lookup yields CDR1 SGDLS and CDR2 YYNGEE.

The chain carries TRBV19 and TRBJ2-6; 9 nucleotides align to TRBD1. Trimming cost V 5 bases and J 4 bases; bases outside gene matches: 6. The germline V gene encodes CDR1 LNHDA and CDR2 SQIVND (reference sequence). The CDR3 has 16 amino acids. The CDR3 DNA reads as TGTGCCAGTAGTGGAGGACAGGGGCCCGGGGCCAACGTCCTGACTTTC. Amino acid sequence: CASSGGQGPGANVLTF.

The chain joins TRBV9 to TRBJ2-7, with 10 positions matching TRBD1. The CDR3 is 16 residues long. Losses at the gene ends were 0 bases for V and 7 bases for J; bases not matched to a gene: 10. Per germline, CDR1 SGDLS and CDR2 YYNGEE. CDR3 sequence reads: CASSVAGQGLWGEQYF. The CDR3 DNA follows: TGTGCCAGCAGCGTAGCGGGACAGGGGCTCTGGGGGGAGCAGTACTTC.

This chain uses TRBV19 with TRBJ2-3; D remains ambiguous. Trimming took 4 bases from V and 0 from J, leaving 11 bases between them. The CDR3 spans 15 residues. Germline CDR1 LNHDA, CDR2 SQIVND (reference sequence). The CDR3 sequence is CASSTEDSSTDTQYF. The CDR3 region has the DNA TGTGCCAGTAGTACCGAAGATTCTAGCACAGATACGCAGTATTTT.

V usage is TRBV2 and J usage is TRBJ1-1; 7 bases agree with TRBD1. Trimming cost V 6 bases and J 4 bases; bases outside gene matches: 8. The CDR3 extends over 14 amino acids. Germline loops: CDR1 SNHLY, CDR2 FYNNEI. The CDR3 DNA is TGTGCCAGCAGCCTTACCGACAGGGTCACTGAAGCTTTCTTT. Protein product: CASSLTDRVTEAFF.

The rearrangement links TRBV19 to TRBJ2-7; 8 nucleotides align to TRBD2. Germline trimming cut 3 bases from V and 6 bases from J; bases unmatched to any gene: 10. The CDR3 totals 15 residues. From germline, CDR1 is LNHDA and CDR2 SQIVND (reference sequence). CDR3 amino acids: CASSIGGAGEAEQYF. The CDR3 coding sequence is TGTGCCAGTAGTATCGGGGGGGCGGGAGAAGCCGAGCAGTACTTC.

This clone was observed once. V is TRBV9 and J is TRBJ2-3; 10 bases are a match to TRBD2. Per the germline V gene, CDR1 is SGDLS and CDR2 is YYNGEE. The CDR3 has 15 residues. V shed 4 bases, J shed 2 bases, and the junction held 4 bases outside the gene matches. The CDR3 is CASSSLAGFTDTQYF. The CDR3 bases are TGTGCCAGCAGCTCACTAGCGGGATTCACAGATACGCAGTATTTT.

The chain has TRBV28 and TRBJ1-1; D is perhaps TRBD1 (5 bases). Between the trimmed V and J ends, which lost 2 bases and 1 base, there was a span of 8 bases. The CDR3 covers 14 residues. Germline V gene data show CDR1 as MDHEN and CDR2 as SYDVKM. CDR3 DNA sequence: TGTGCCAGCAGTTTAGGAGACAGGAACACTGAAGCTTTCTTT. This gives the protein CASSLGDRNTEAFF.

The chain combines TRBV27 with TRBJ2-7; D not resolved. V was pared by 5 bases and J by 4 bases, with 15 bases between. Germline V lookup: CDR1 MNHEY, CDR2 SMNVEV (reference sequence). The CDR3 spans 14 residues. In nucleotides, the CDR3 is TGTGCCAGCAGTGCCGCCCAGATCAGTTACGAGCAGTACTTC. As protein: CASSAAQISYEQYF.

This clone was found once. The rearrangement joins TRBV4-2 to TRBJ2-7; D gene uncertain. This CDR3 comprises 13 residues. CDR1 and CDR2 from the germline V gene are LGHNA and YNFKEQ. The V end lost 0 bases, the J end lost 2 bases, and 5 bases lay between the germline ends. The CDR3 nucleotides read TGTGCCAGCAGCCAAGAGTCACCCTACGAGCAGTACTTC. Its protein is CASSQESPYEQYF.

Of note for this clone: Other DNA sequences of this sample code for an identical CDR3. The chain carries TRBV5-1 and TRBJ2-2; D not resolved. The CDR3 is made up of 12 amino acids. The germline V gene encodes CDR1 SGHRS and CDR2 YFSETQ. Trimming took off 1 base at V and 2 bases at J, with 0 bases between the two ends. This CDR3 is CASSLNTGELFF. CDR3 in DNA: TGCGCCAGCAGCTTGAACACCGGGGAGCTGTTTTTT.

The chain is built from TRBV7-9 and TRBJ2-7; unclear D gene. Germline CDR1 is SEHNR and CDR2 is FQNEAQ (reference sequence). CDR3 length equals 12 residues. V lost 5 bases, J lost 7 bases, and 12 bases lay in between. In DNA form, the CDR3 reads TGTGCCAGCAGCCCCGGCCCCGTAGAGCAGTACTTC. Protein: CASSPGPVEQYF.

This chain joins TRBV12-5 and TRBJ2-5, with D possibly matching TRBD2 (7 bases). Per the germline V gene, CDR1 is LGHNT and CDR2 is FRNRAP. The CDR3 loop spans 16 amino acids. V gave up 2 bases and J gave up 1 base, with 14 bases separating them. CDR3 coding DNA: TGTGCTAGTGGTTTGTGGGGGGGCCCCCTCCAAGAGACCCAGTACTTC. It yields the protein CASGLWGGPLQETQYF.

J is TRBJ2-3 and V is TRBV25-1, with 11 bases matching TRBD2. Losses at the gene ends were 7 bases for V and 3 bases for J; bases not matched to a gene: 3. The CDR3 is 14 residues long. Germline CDR1 reads MGHDK; CDR2 reads SYGVNS. CDR3 DNA: TGTGCCAGCATTAGCGGGAGGGGGACAGATACGCAGTATTTT. Amino acid sequence: CASISGRGTDTQYF.

The J gene is TRBJ2-1, the V gene TRBV4-2; 14 bases match TRBD2. Germline CDR1 reads LGHNA; CDR2 reads YNFKEQ. This CDR3 has 18 amino acids. V was pared by 0 bases and J by 10 bases, with 11 bases of the junction left unmatched. The CDR3 coding sequence is TGTGCCAGCAGCCAAGATCCGCCCCTGACTAGCGGGAGGGTCGAGCAGTTCTTC. Encoded protein: CASSQDPPLTSGRVEQFF.

V usage is TRBV11-2 and J usage is TRBJ2-3; 7 nucleotides agree with TRBD2. V trimming: 0 bases; J trimming: 0 bases; junction bases outside the gene matches: 9. The CDR3 is made up of 18 amino acids. Looked up from germline, CDR1 is SGHAT and CDR2 is FQNNGV. The CDR3 DNA follows: TGTGCCAGCAGCTTAGATCCGCTAGCGGAAATTAGCACAGATACGCAGTATTTT. This sequence encodes CASSLDPLAEISTDTQYF.

The rearrangement joins TRBV19 to TRBJ2-1; 10 positions agree with TRBD2. There are 15 residues in the CDR3. The trim removed 7 bases at V and 4 bases at J, leaving 7 bases unmatched. The germline V gene has CDR1 LNHDA and CDR2 SQIVND (reference sequence). The CDR3 DNA is TGTGCCAGTACCCCCGGGACTAGCGCGTACAATGAGCAGTTCTTC. Translating gives CASTPGTSAYNEQFF.

The V and J genes are TRBV7-9 and TRBJ1-1; D might be TRBD1 (5 bases). The CDR3 loop spans 15 amino acids. Trimming pared 4 bases from V and 1 base from J, leaving 13 bases between. Germline values: CDR1 SEHNR, CDR2 FQNEAQ (reference sequence). CDR3 sequence reads: CASSSYRFTNTEAFF. The CDR3 coding sequence is TGTGCCAGCAGCTCTTACAGGTTCACGAACACTGAAGCTTTCTTT. The full variable domain, completed using reference TRBV7-9 and TRBJ1-1, is DTGVSQNPRHKITKRGQNVTFRCDPISEHNRLYWYRQTLGQGPEFLTYFQNEAQLEKSRLLSDRFSAERPKGSFSTLEIQRTEQGDSAMYLCASSSYRFTNTEAFFGQGTRLTVV.

The gene calls are TRBV15 and TRBJ2-7; 11 nucleotides align to TRBD2. V shed 0 bases, J shed 3 bases, and the junction held 10 bases outside the gene matches. This CDR3 has 18 residues. Germline CDR1 is LNHNV and CDR2 is YYDKDF (reference sequence). CDR3 region: CATSREPLGTSGRYEQYF. The CDR3 region has the DNA TGTGCCACCAGCAGAGAACCGCTGGGGACTAGCGGACGCTACGAGCAGTACTTC. Full variable domain (rest looked up from reference TRBV15 and TRBJ2-7): DAMVIQNPRYQVTQFGKPVTLSCSQTLNHNVMYWYQQKSSQAPKLLFHYYDKDFNNEADTPDNFQSRRPNTSFCFLDIRSPGLGDTAMYLCATSREPLGTSGRYEQYFGPGTRLTVT.

The chain is built from TRBV2 and TRBJ2-7; 11 bases fit TRBD2. Germline V gene data show CDR1 as SNHLY and CDR2 as FYNNEI. This CDR3 comprises 14 residues. The trim removed 6 bases at V and 4 bases at J, leaving 5 bases unmatched. CDR3 in amino acids: CASRIAGGLYEQYF. DNA for the CDR3: TGTGCCAGCAGAATAGCGGGAGGGCTGTACGAGCAGTACTTC. The full variable domain, in which reference TRBV2 and TRBJ2-7 provide the parts outside the CDR3, is EPEVTQTPSHQVTQMGQEVILRCVPISNHLYFYWYRQILGQKVEFLVSFYNNEISEKSEIFDDQFSVERPDGSNFTLKIRSTKLEDSAMYFCASRIAGGLYEQYFGPGTRLTVT.

The chain carries TRBV7-2 and TRBJ2-5; D is uncertain. Germline CDR1 reads SGHTA; CDR2 reads FQGNSA. The V and J ends lost 2 bases and 4 bases respectively, with 8 bases between them. The CDR3 contains 13 residues. The CDR3 is CASSLSWRETQYF. The DNA of the CDR3 is TGTGCCAGCAGCTTATCCTGGAGAGAGACCCAGTACTTC.

This rearrangement joins TRBV6-1 to TRBJ2-1, with 8 positions matching TRBD1. The germline CDR1 and CDR2 sequences are MNHNS and SASEGT. With V trimmed by 10 bases and J by 7 bases, 12 bases remained unmatched. This CDR3 is built from 14 residues. The CDR3 sequence: CATDTWTGRNEQFF. DNA for the CDR3: TGTGCCACCGACACATGGACAGGGCGGAATGAGCAGTTCTTC.

This clone has a handful of counts. The chain employs TRBV5-1 and TRBJ2-5, with 10 bases matching TRBD2. Losses at the gene ends were 2 bases for V and 5 bases for J; bases not matched to a gene: 12. Germline lookup yields CDR1 SGHRS and CDR2 YFSETQ. The CDR3 contains 17 residues. The CDR3 loop reads CASSLSSGSLRGETQYF. CDR3 sequence (DNA): TGCGCCAGCAGCTTATCTAGCGGGAGTTTGAGGGGGGAGACCCAGTACTTC.

The chain carries TRBV7-6 and TRBJ2-1; 7 bases agree with TRBD2. There are 15 residues in the CDR3. Germline values: CDR1 SGHVS, CDR2 FNYEAQ. V lost 4 bases and J lost 5; bases outside the gene matches: 8. The chain's CDR3 is CASSSWAGGDNEQFF. The CDR3 nucleotides read TGTGCCAGCAGCTCATGGGCTGGGGGGGACAATGAGCAGTTCTTC. The variable domain in full, completed from reference TRBV7-6 and TRBJ2-1, reads GAGVSQSPRYKVTKRGQDVALRCDPISGHVSLYWYRQALGQGPEFLTYFNYEAQQDKSGLPNDRFSAERPEGSISTLTIQRTEQRDSAMYRCASSSWAGGDNEQFFGPGTRLTVL.

The V call is TRBV4-3, the J call TRBJ2-1; 11 bases are shared with TRBD2. V lost 0 bases, J lost 10 bases, and 8 bases stayed unmatched. Germline loops: CDR1 LGHNA, CDR2 YSLEER. The length of the CDR3 is 16 residues. CDR3 sequence reads: CASSQEFSGRAREQFF. The CDR3 nucleotides read TGCGCCAGCAGCCAAGAATTTAGCGGGAGGGCCCGGGAGCAGTTCTTC.